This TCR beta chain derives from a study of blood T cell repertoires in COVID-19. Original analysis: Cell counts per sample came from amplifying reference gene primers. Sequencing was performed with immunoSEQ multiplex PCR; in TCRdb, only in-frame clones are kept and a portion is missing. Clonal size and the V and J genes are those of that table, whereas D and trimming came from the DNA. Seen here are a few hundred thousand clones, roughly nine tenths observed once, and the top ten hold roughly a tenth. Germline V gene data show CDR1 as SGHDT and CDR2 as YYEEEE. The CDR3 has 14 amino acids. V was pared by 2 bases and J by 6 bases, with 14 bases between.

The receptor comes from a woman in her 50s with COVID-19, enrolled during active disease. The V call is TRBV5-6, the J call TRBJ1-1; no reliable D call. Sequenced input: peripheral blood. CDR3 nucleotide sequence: TGTGCCAGCAGCTTTGGTCGCGGGCAGGCTGAAGCTTTCTTT. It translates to CASSFGRGQAEAFF.